This T cell receptor beta chain was profiled in a study of T cell repertoires in cytomegalovirus infection. Study outcomes and limitations: The ex vivo response showed dominance by HLA-C-restricted CMV-specific TCR beta clonotypes.

After removal of 4 bases from V and 7 bases from J, the junction contained 7 bases not matched to a gene. This CDR3 is 15 amino acids long. Germline CDR1 MGHRA, CDR2 YSYEKL. Notes on this clonotype: No antigen is known for it.

MiXCR was run by TCRdb on the reads, yielding one entry per CDR3 protein. In the table there are 600,000 to 800,000 distinct CDR3 sequences, roughly 26% of which are singletons. The source of this sequence is a human donor in good health (CMV status not recorded). Some clones in this sample may be carry-over from other donors' samples. This chain connects TRBV4-1 to TRBJ2-2; TRBD2 matches 9 bases. Material: CD8+ T cells from PBMCs. CDR3 region: CASSPYPAGGGELFF. The CDR3, as DNA: TGCGCCAGCAGCCCCTATCCAGCGGGGGGCGGGGAGCTGTTTTTT.